These 26 T cell receptor beta chains share one sample of origin, sequenced in a study of blood T cell repertoires in COVID-19. This table comes from immunoSEQ multiplex PCR, and its TCRdb copy is limited to in-frame clones, with some not included. The repertoire has 310,000 or so clones, 90% to 95% of them found once; the top ten carry around 2.2%. Sequences were obtained from peripheral blood. The receptors shown here come from a woman in her 30s with COVID-19, enrolled during active disease.

This rearrangement joins TRBV6-1 to TRBJ1-2, with a weak D call TRBD1 (6 bases). With 0 bases removed from V and 5 bases from J, the gap between germline ends came to 16 bases. From germline, CDR1 is MNHNS and CDR2 SASEGT. CDR3 length equals 16 residues. The CDR3 loop is CASSEASLGAGYGYTF. For the CDR3, the DNA is TGTGCCAGCAGTGAAGCCAGTTTGGGGGCCGGATATGGCTACACCTTC.

The J gene is TRBJ1-5, the V gene TRBV10-3; maybe TRBD1 (6 bases). The germline gives CDR1 ENHRY, CDR2 SYGVKD. The CDR3 sequence is 15 residues long. The V end was cut by 10 bases, the J end by 0 bases, with 16 bases between. CDR3 sequence (DNA): TGTGCCAGCGGTACCGGACAGATTAGCAATCAGCCCCAGCATTTT. Its protein product is CASGTGQISNQPQHF.

The J gene is TRBJ1-1, the V gene TRBV20-1, with TRBD1 matching 8 bases. V was pared by 6 bases and J by 12 bases, with 9 bases of the junction left unmatched. This CDR3 region has 11 residues. The germline V gene has CDR1 DFQATT and CDR2 SNEGSKA (reference sequence). The DNA for the CDR3 is TGCAGTGCCGGGACAGGTGGCAATCCTTTCTTT. Its translation is CSAGTGGNPFF.

This chain's CDR3 is CAWSLGALSYNEQFF. DNA of the CDR3: TGTGCCTGGAGCCTAGGGGCTCTTTCCTACAATGAGCAGTTCTTC. The V gene is TRBV30, the J gene TRBJ2-1; D is possibly TRBD1 (5 bases). CDR1 is GTSNPN and CDR2 is SVGIG in the germline V gene (reference sequence). Trimming removed 3 bases from V and 1 base from J, with 13 bases in between. The CDR3 is made up of 15 amino acids. Filled out from reference TRBV30 and TRBJ2-1, the complete variable domain reads SQTIHQWPATLVQPVGSPLSLECTVEGTSNPNLYWYRQAAGRGLQLLFYSVGIGQISSEVPQNLSASRPQDRQFILSSKKLLLSDSGFYLCAWSLGALSYNEQFFGPGTRLTVL.

The chain combines TRBV9 with TRBJ2-2; D perhaps matches TRBD1 (6 bases). Trimming left V 3 bases short and J 3 bases short, with 9 bases between. CDR1 is SGDLS, CDR2 YYNGEE, per germline. The length of the CDR3 is 14 residues. The CDR3 loop reads CASSDGTHTGELFF. The CDR3 region has the DNA TGTGCCAGCAGCGATGGGACACACACCGGGGAGCTGTTTTTT.

This clone was counted a few times. The V and J genes are TRBV28 and TRBJ2-1, with D tentatively TRBD2 (5 bases). There are 16 residues in the CDR3. V lost 6 bases to trimming and J lost 1 base, with 16 bases between them. The V gene's germline CDR1 is MDHEN and CDR2 SYDVKM. Written as DNA, the CDR3 is TGTGCCAGCAGCCAAGGTTTGAGGGTATCCTACAATGAGCAGTTCTTC. It specifies CASSQGLRVSYNEQFF.

The rearrangement uses TRBV1 and TRBJ1-5; the tabulated D call, TRBD1, remains unverified against the DNA. TRBV1 has pseudogene status. This CDR3 spans 15 amino acids. The CDR3 region has the DNA TGCACCAGCAGCCAAGTCCAGGGCTCCAGTCAGCCCCAGCATTTT. Translation gives CTSSQVQGSSQPQHF.

This clone was picked up one time. This sequence joins TRBV7-2 and TRBJ2-3; D is perhaps TRBD2 (5 bases). The CDR3 extends over 13 amino acids. Germline-derived CDR1 and CDR2 are SGHTA and FQGNSA. V lost 5 bases to trimming and J lost 2 bases, with 8 bases between them. The CDR3 DNA follows: TGTGCCAGCAGCAAAGGACTCACAGATACGCAGTATTTT. Translation gives CASSKGLTDTQYF.

The sample holds one count of this clone. CDR3 in amino acids: CSVEGRDGSYTF. CDR3 bases: TGCAGCGTTGAAGGGCGGGACGGGAGCTACACCTTC. This chain uses TRBV29-1 with TRBJ1-2, with D tentatively TRBD1 (5 bases). CDR1 SQVTM and CDR2 ANQGSEA come from the germline V gene. Trimming pared 1 base from V and 9 bases from J, leaving 12 bases between. The CDR3 consists of 12 residues.

V and J are TRBV6-1 and TRBJ1-5; tentative D call: TRBD1 (5 bases). Germline V CDR1 and CDR2: MNHNS, SASEGT. This CDR3 has 14 residues. V dropped 2 bases and J dropped 5 bases, with 10 bases sitting between them. This CDR3 is CASSEQGSYQPQHF. CDR3 in DNA: TGTGCCAGCAGTGAACAGGGTTCTTATCAGCCCCAGCATTTT.

The chain has TRBV2 and TRBJ1-4, with TRBD1 matching over 9 bases. The germline CDR1 and CDR2 sequences are SNHLY and FYNNEI. This CDR3 region has 15 residues. V trimming: 6 bases; J trimming: 8 bases; junction bases outside the gene matches: 10. In nucleotides, the CDR3 is TGTGCCAGCAGCCAACAGGGGGCGGGTGGAGAAAAACTGTTTTTT. The encoded protein is CASSQQGAGGEKLFF.

The chain couples TRBV28 to TRBJ1-1; 7 bases map to TRBD1. Germline CDR1 and CDR2: MDHEN and SYDVKM. Germline trimming cut 5 bases from V and 4 bases from J; bases unmatched to any gene: 10. The CDR3 spans 15 residues. CDR3 sequence (DNA): TGTGCCAGCAGTCCCACGACAGGGACCATCACTGAAGCTTTCTTT. This encodes CASSPTTGTITEAFF. The variable domain in full, with the rest retrieved from reference TRBV28 and TRBJ1-1, is DVKVTQSSRYLVKRTGEKVFLECVQDMDHENMFWYRQDPGLGLRLIYFSYDVKMKEKGDIPEGYSVSREKKERFSLILESASTNQTSMYLCASSPTTGTITEAFFGQGTRLTVV.

This clone was picked up one time. V and J are TRBV9 and TRBJ2-5; possibly TRBD2 for D (5 bases). Per germline, CDR1 SGDLS and CDR2 YYNGEE. CDR3 length: 14 amino acids. Trimming removed 0 bases at V and 5 bases at J, with 11 bases between. For the CDR3, the DNA is TGTGCCAGCAGCGTAGGGGCGGGTGGGGAGACCCAGTACTTC. This sequence encodes CASSVGAGGETQYF.

The chain's CDR3 is CASSDLAGSSYEQYF. The CDR3 region has the DNA TGTGCCAGCAGTGATCTAGCGGGCAGCTCCTACGAGCAGTACTTC. The chain employs TRBV27 and TRBJ2-7; 8 nucleotides match TRBD2. CDR1 is MNHEY, CDR2 SMNVEV, per germline (reference sequence). The CDR3 totals 15 residues. Unmatched junction bases numbered 6, after V lost 5 bases and J lost 0 bases.

This clone showed up just once. The genes are TRBV9 and TRBJ1-1; D ambiguous. The V gene lost 2 bases and the J gene lost 0 bases, with 5 bases spanning the gap. This CDR3 is built from 13 residues. Germline V gene data show CDR1 as SGDLS and CDR2 as YYNGEE. This CDR3 is CASSVQMNTEAFF. Here the CDR3 DNA reads TGTGCCAGCAGCGTCCAGATGAACACTGAAGCTTTCTTT. Complete variable domain (other parts from reference TRBV9 and TRBJ1-1): DSGVTQTPKHLITATGQRVTLRCSPRSGDLSVYWYQQSLDQGLQFLIQYYNGEERAKGNILERFSAQQFPDLHSELNLSSLELGDSALYFCASSVQMNTEAFFGQGTRLTVV.

CDR3 region: CAISESPTGANYGYTF. The CDR3, as DNA: TGTGCCATCAGTGAGTCCCCGACAGGCGCTAACTATGGCTACACCTTC. This chain links TRBV10-3 with TRBJ1-2, with TRBD1 as a possible D gene (6 bases). The V gene lost 0 bases and the J gene lost 0 bases, with 11 bases spanning the gap. Germline V CDR1 and CDR2: ENHRY, SYGVKD. The CDR3 consists of 16 residues.

This chain uses TRBV5-6 with TRBJ2-5; the D is unclear. V was shortened by 1 base and J by 2 bases, with 6 bases between the two germline ends. CDR1 is SGHDT, CDR2 YYEEEE, per germline. This CDR3 has 13 amino acids. CDR3 sequence reads: CASSLTVQETQYF. CDR3 nucleotides: TGTGCCAGCAGCTTGACAGTACAAGAGACCCAGTACTTC.

For the CDR3, the DNA is TGTGCCAGCAGTCGACTAACTGTGAACACCGGGGAGCTGTTTTTT. It encodes CASSRLTVNTGELFF. The rearrangement joins TRBV7-2 to TRBJ2-2; D is possibly TRBD2 (5 bases). This CDR3 region has 15 residues. The germline V gene has CDR1 SGHTA and CDR2 FQGNSA. V was pared by 6 bases and J by 1 base, with 12 bases between.

The chain links TRBV4-1 to TRBJ1-2; 10 bases align to TRBD1. This CDR3 comprises 20 residues. V lost 4 bases and J lost 7; bases outside the gene matches: 24. Looked up from germline, CDR1 is MGHRA and CDR2 is YSYEKL. In nucleotides, the CDR3 is TGCGCCAGCAGCCGATCGTACTTCGGGGGACAGGGGCAACTGGGGCCTGGCTACACCTTC. Translated: CASSRSYFGGQGQLGPGYTF.

V gene TRBV29-1 combines with J gene TRBJ2-2; 12 positions agree with TRBD2. The germline gives CDR1 SQVTM, CDR2 ANQGSEA. There are 16 residues in the CDR3. The V gene end was trimmed by 7 bases and the J gene end by 5 bases; junction bases not matched to a gene: 11. CDR3 nucleotides: TGCAGCGCCGCCAGCAGGCTAGCGGGAGGGACCGGGGAGCTGTTTTTT. This sequence encodes CSAASRLAGGTGELFF.

The chain is built from TRBV2 and TRBJ2-1; tentatively, D is TRBD2 (6 bases). CDR1 SNHLY and CDR2 FYNNEI come from the germline V gene. The V gene lost 7 bases and the J gene lost 0 bases, with 16 bases spanning the gap. The CDR3 spans 16 residues. In nucleotides, the CDR3 is TGTGCCAGCACCCCGGTAGGAGGGAACTCCTACAATGAGCAGTTCTTC. It translates to CASTPVGGNSYNEQFF.

V and J are TRBV10-2 and TRBJ1-5; unclear D gene. Per the germline V gene, CDR1 is WSHSY and CDR2 is SAAADI. The CDR3 covers 14 residues. Trimming stripped 0 bases from V and 5 bases from J, with 8 bases between. CDR3 nucleotide sequence: TGCGCCAGCAGTGAGTCGGGGAGGGATCAGCCCCAGCATTTT. Protein: CASSESGRDQPQHF.

The rearrangement uses TRBV27 and TRBJ2-5; 8 positions match TRBD1. Germline V CDR1 and CDR2: MNHEY, SMNVEV (reference sequence). The CDR3 loop spans 15 amino acids. The V gene end was trimmed by 3 bases and the J gene end by 4 bases; junction bases not matched to a gene: 7. CDR3 coding DNA: TGTGCCAGCAGTTTGCCCGGACAGGGTCGAGAGACCCAGTACTTC. This sequence encodes CASSLPGQGRETQYF.

The CDR3 sequence is CASRINRDDGYTF. In DNA, the CDR3 is TGTGCCAGCAGAATAAACAGGGATGATGGCTACACCTTC. The rearrangement uses TRBV2 and TRBJ1-2; perhaps TRBD1 as D (6 bases). V lost 6 bases and J lost 6, with 14 bases in between. The CDR3 runs to 13 residues. Germline V gene data show CDR1 as SNHLY and CDR2 as FYNNEI.

The V and J genes are TRBV11-1 and TRBJ2-7; D not resolved. This CDR3 contains 11 residues. Trimming cost V 4 bases and J 3 bases, with 4 bases left between them. Germline V gene lookup returns CDR1 SGHAT and CDR2 FQDESV (reference sequence). CDR3 region: CASSSIYEQYF. Here the CDR3 DNA reads TGTGCCAGCAGCTCCATCTACGAGCAGTACTTC.

This rearrangement joins TRBV18 to TRBJ2-3; TRBD1 aligns across 11 bases. Germline lookup yields CDR1 KGHSH and CDR2 LQKENI. The CDR3 spans 15 residues. V lost 8 bases, J lost 1 base, and 5 bases stayed unmatched. The DNA of the CDR3 is TGTGCCAGCATAGGACAGGGGGCAGGCACAGATACGCAGTATTTT. Amino acid sequence: CASIGQGAGTDTQYF.